These 32 T cell receptor beta chains originate from one sample sequenced in a study of OX40 agonist ivuxolimab in advanced cancers. Produced via immunoSEQ multiplex PCR; TCRdb's table is partial and in-frame only. This table has approximately 75,000 clones, roughly 90% appearing once. The sequenced sample was CD4+ or CD8+ T cells sorted from blood, obtained in a trial of the OX40 agonist ivuxolimab. The receptors originated from an adult with an advanced solid tumor such as melanoma, head and neck, liver or kidney cancer.

This clone was observed a few times. This sequence joins TRBV7-9 and TRBJ2-7, with D unresolved. Trimming shortened V by 5 bases and J by 5 bases, and 10 bases separated the two germline ends. CDR1 and CDR2 from the germline V gene are SEHNR and FQNEAQ (reference sequence). This CDR3 region has 12 residues. CDR3 sequence reads: CASSRDFDEQYF. The CDR3 bases are TGTGCCAGCAGCAGGGATTTCGACGAGCAGTACTTC.

The chain combines TRBV6-6 with TRBJ2-3; 8 nucleotides agree with TRBD2. This CDR3 comprises 16 residues. V dropped 8 bases and J dropped 2; count of bases not matched to a gene: 12. Germline values: CDR1 MNHNY, CDR2 SVGAGI (reference sequence). Written as DNA, the CDR3 is TGTGCCAGCCTCAACTCGGGGCGGGGGGTCACAGATACGCAGTATTTT. Protein sequence: CASLNSGRGVTDTQYF.

V usage is TRBV7-3 and J usage is TRBJ2-7; 7 bases align to TRBD1. Unmatched junction bases numbered 14, after V lost 2 bases and J lost 7 bases. The CDR3 length is 16 residues. Germline V CDR1 and CDR2: SGHTA, FQGTGA. The chain's CDR3 is CASSLDAGTAVVEQYF. Here the CDR3 DNA reads TGTGCCAGCAGCTTAGACGCCGGGACAGCTGTCGTGGAGCAGTACTTC.

This clone was seen a single time. This chain joins TRBV30 and TRBJ1-6, with D perhaps TRBD1 (5 bases). Germline CDR1 reads GTSNPN; CDR2 reads SVGIG (reference sequence). The CDR3 totals 15 residues. Trimming removed 4 bases at V and 10 bases at J, with 20 bases between. The CDR3 sequence: CAWTIGRGTGSPLHF. The CDR3 nucleotides are TGTGCCTGGACCATAGGGAGGGGAACGGGATCACCCCTCCACTTT.

The chain links TRBV14 to TRBJ2-3; D remains ambiguous. The V and J ends lost 0 bases and 0 bases respectively, with 13 bases between them. The CDR3 has 17 residues. Germline V lookup: CDR1 SGHDN, CDR2 FVKESK. The CDR3 nucleotides read TGTGCCAGCAGCCAAGATTATATTCCCCTTAGCACAGATACGCAGTATTTT. Its protein is CASSQDYIPLSTDTQYF.

The genes are TRBV6-4 and TRBJ2-2; no reliable D call. The CDR3 runs 11 residues. V dropped 3 bases and J dropped 7 bases, with 3 bases sitting between them. Germline values: CDR1 MRHNA, CDR2 SNTAGT. In nucleotides, the CDR3 is TGTGCCAGCAGTGATGGCGGGGAGCTGTTTTTT. It translates to CASSDGGELFF.

This clone showed up just a few times. CDR3 protein: CASSTRLAGGIDTQYF. The CDR3, as DNA: TGTGCCAGTAGTACGCGACTAGCGGGGGGCATAGATACGCAGTATTTT. The chain recombines TRBV19 with TRBJ2-3; 13 positions agree with TRBD2. Unmatched junction bases numbered 6, after V lost 4 bases and J lost 5 bases. This CDR3 comprises 16 residues. Looked up from germline, CDR1 is LNHDA and CDR2 is SQIVND (reference sequence).

This sequence joins TRBV28 and TRBJ1-5; D is unresolved. The length of the CDR3 is 14 residues. V lost 2 bases, J lost 7 bases, and 12 bases lay in between. Germline CDR1 MDHEN, CDR2 SYDVKM. The CDR3 loop reads CASSLPSPGQPQHF. The CDR3 DNA sequence: TGTGCCAGCAGTTTACCCAGCCCGGGGCAGCCCCAGCATTTT. Using reference TRBV28 and TRBJ1-5 for the parts outside the CDR3, the full variable domain is DVKVTQSSRYLVKRTGEKVFLECVQDMDHENMFWYRQDPGLGLRLIYFSYDVKMKEKGDIPEGYSVSREKKERFSLILESASTNQTSMYLCASSLPSPGQPQHFGDGTRLSIL.

Here the CDR3 reads CASNRVGGSSYEQYF. CDR3 in DNA: TGTGCCAGCAACCGGGTGGGAGGCTCCTCCTACGAGCAGTACTTC. The rearrangement joins TRBV28 to TRBJ2-7, with a possible D match to TRBD2 (6 bases). The CDR3 covers 15 residues. Germline CDR1 and CDR2: MDHEN and SYDVKM. Trimming left V 7 bases short and J 0 bases short, with 16 bases between.

CDR3 residues: CASSLPAGLSGTYYNEQFF. The DNA of the CDR3 is TGTGCCAGCAGCTTGCCAGCGGGACTATCTGGTACCTATTACAATGAGCAGTTCTTC. The rearrangement uses TRBV5-4 and TRBJ2-1, with 7 bases aligning to TRBD2. The CDR3 length is 19 residues. V dropped 1 base and J dropped 4; count of bases not matched to a gene: 17. The germline CDR1 and CDR2 sequences are SGHNT and YYREEE (reference sequence).

The rearrangement joins TRBV4-2 to TRBJ1-2, with D perhaps TRBD1 (5 bases). CDR1 and CDR2 (germline): LGHNA, YNFKEQ. The CDR3 has 14 residues. V gave up 0 bases and J gave up 4 bases, with 9 bases separating them. This CDR3 is CASSQERDGYGYTF. The CDR3 DNA reads TGTGCCAGCAGCCAAGAGAGGGACGGCTATGGCTACACCTTC.

This chain uses TRBV7-9 with TRBJ2-5, with 12 bases identical to TRBD2. The CDR3 extends over 19 amino acids. V lost 0 bases to trimming and J lost 2 bases; unmatched junction nucleotides: 10. Looked up from germline, CDR1 is SEHNR and CDR2 is FQNEAQ (reference sequence). The CDR3 region is CASSLALGLAGPSQETQYF. CDR3 bases: TGTGCCAGCAGCTTAGCGTTGGGACTAGCGGGCCCATCACAAGAGACCCAGTACTTC.

The chain links TRBV7-7 to TRBJ2-7; D remains unclear. Germline CDR1 SSHAT, CDR2 FNYEAQ (reference sequence). This CDR3 region has 15 residues. The V end lost 3 bases, the J end lost 3 bases, and 15 bases lay between the germline ends. The CDR3 loop reads CASSLSQAHLYEQYF. DNA for the CDR3: TGTGCCAGCAGCTTGAGTCAGGCTCACCTCTACGAGCAGTACTTC. The full variable domain, in which reference TRBV7-7 and TRBJ2-7 provide the parts outside the CDR3, is GAGVSQSPRYKVTKRGQDVTLRCDPISSHATLYWYQQALGQGPEFLTYFNYEAQPDKSGLPSDRFSAERPEGSISTLTIQRTEQRDSAMYRCASSLSQAHLYEQYFGPGTRLTVT.

The chain links TRBV28 to TRBJ2-5; no reliable D call. CDR3 length: 14 residues. Germline-derived CDR1 and CDR2 are MDHEN and SYDVKM. With 3 bases removed from V and 5 bases from J, the gap between germline ends came to 13 bases. The chain's CDR3 is CASSLISRSETQYF. Written as DNA, the CDR3 is TGTGCCAGCAGTTTGATTAGCCGTTCGGAGACCCAGTACTTC.

The CDR3 coding sequence is TGCGCCAGCAGCCGCGCCGAGGCAGGGTCCTACAATGAGCAGTTCTTC. It encodes CASSRAEAGSYNEQFF. The V call is TRBV5-1, the J call TRBJ2-1; D is possibly TRBD1 (5 bases). Trimming left V 4 bases short and J 1 base short, with 15 bases between. This CDR3 comprises 16 residues. Germline-derived CDR1 and CDR2 are SGHRS and YFSETQ.

For the CDR3, the DNA is TGTGCCAGCAGTGAAGGGACAGGGTTCCGCCACGAGCAGTACTTC. This sequence encodes CASSEGTGFRHEQYF. This chain joins TRBV6-1 and TRBJ2-7; 8 bases map to TRBD1. With V trimmed by 1 base and J by 5 bases, 7 bases remained unmatched. Germline loops: CDR1 MNHNS, CDR2 SASEGT. This CDR3 is built from 15 residues.

This chain links TRBV28 with TRBJ1-4; D is unclear. The CDR3 is 16 amino acids. V lost 1 base and J lost 0, with 9 bases in between. Germline CDR1 MDHEN, CDR2 SYDVKM. CDR3 coding DNA: TGTGCCAGCAGTTTATCCCCCGGTGCAACTAATGAAAAACTGTTTTTT. Its protein product is CASSLSPGATNEKLFF.

In its sample, this clone was seen a few times. The rearrangement joins TRBV7-9 to TRBJ1-1; D is uncertain. CDR1 and CDR2 from the germline V gene are SEHNR and FQNEAQ (reference sequence). With 5 bases removed from V and 1 base from J, the gap between germline ends came to 8 bases. The CDR3 sequence is 13 residues long. The CDR3: CASSGSGNTEAFF. Here the CDR3 DNA reads TGTGCCAGCAGCGGCAGTGGGAACACTGAAGCTTTCTTT.

This clone showed up just a few times. This sequence joins TRBV10-3 and TRBJ1-2; D remains unclear. Germline V gene lookup returns CDR1 ENHRY and CDR2 SYGVKD. The CDR3 runs 13 residues. V was clipped by 7 bases and J by 3 bases, with 12 bases between them. The CDR3 spells CAITGRGDYGYTF. CDR3 sequence (DNA): TGTGCCATCACCGGACGTGGCGACTATGGCTACACCTTC.

This chain's CDR3 is CASTGQGSGNTIYF. In DNA, the CDR3 is TGTGCCAGCACTGGACAGGGCTCTGGAAACACCATATATTTT. The rearrangement links TRBV18 to TRBJ1-3; TRBD1 aligns across 8 bases. The V and J ends lost 8 bases and 0 bases, in that order; junction bases with no gene match: 3. Germline-derived CDR1 and CDR2 are KGHSH and LQKENI. The CDR3 contains 14 residues.

The chain has TRBV5-1 and TRBJ1-1; 8 bases align to TRBD1. Germline loops: CDR1 SGHRS, CDR2 YFSETQ. CDR3 length equals 16 residues. V lost 3 bases, J lost 5 bases, and 12 bases stayed unmatched. For the CDR3, the DNA is TGCGCCAGCAGCTACCCGAACCGGACAGGGTATACTGAAGCTTTCTTT. Its protein is CASSYPNRTGYTEAFF.

This rearrangement joins TRBV18 to TRBJ2-1; D gene ambiguous. This CDR3 has 15 residues. Germline loops: CDR1 KGHSH, CDR2 LQKENI. The V end lost 4 bases, the J end lost 9 bases, and 19 bases lay between the germline ends. CDR3 in DNA: TGTGCCAGCTCACTAGCCCCCGGACCTGCCTCTGAGCAGTTCTTC. It specifies CASSLAPGPASEQFF. The full variable domain, in which reference TRBV18 and TRBJ2-1 provide the parts outside the CDR3, is NAGVMQNPRHLVRRRGQEARLRCSPMKGHSHVYWYRQLPEEGLKFMVYLQKENIIDESGMPKERFSAEFPKEGPSILRIQQVVRGDSAAYFCASSLAPGPASEQFFGPGTRLTVL.

The rearrangement joins TRBV7-2 to TRBJ2-1, with D unclear. CDR1 and CDR2 (germline): SGHTA, FQGNSA. This CDR3 contains 13 residues. Trimming left V 1 base short and J 7 bases short, with 8 bases between. The CDR3 nucleotides are TGTGCCAGCAGCTTAGATGTTACGAATGAGCAGTTCTTC. The encoded protein is CASSLDVTNEQFF.

V usage is TRBV7-2 and J usage is TRBJ2-2; tentative D call: TRBD1 (6 bases). Germline lookup yields CDR1 SGHTA and CDR2 FQGNSA. The CDR3 has 15 amino acids. V was cut by 5 bases and J by 2 bases, with 12 bases left in between. The DNA of the CDR3 is TGTGCCAGCAGCCAACAGGGAATCAACACCGGGGAGCTGTTTTTT. Protein product: CASSQQGINTGELFF.

This chain links TRBV2 with TRBJ1-3; 7 bases are a match to TRBD1. The length of the CDR3 is 16 residues. V shed 4 bases and J 3 bases; nucleotides not matched to a gene: 9. The germline CDR1 and CDR2 sequences are SNHLY and FYNNEI. CDR3 sequence: CASSGRQGFFGNTIYF. CDR3 sequence (DNA): TGTGCCAGCAGTGGACGACAGGGTTTCTTTGGAAACACCATATATTTT.

V gene TRBV5-1 combines with J gene TRBJ1-2; D possibly corresponds to TRBD1 (6 bases). The germline V and J ends were trimmed by 6 bases and 6 bases, with 21 bases remaining between them. The CDR3 spans 15 residues. Germline CDR1 SGHRS, CDR2 YFSETQ. The CDR3 DNA reads as TGCGCCAGCATGGATGGGAGATCCGGGGGCGATGGCTACACCTTC. Translation: CASMDGRSGGDGYTF. The variable domain in full, with the rest retrieved from reference TRBV5-1 and TRBJ1-2, is KAGVTQTPRYLIKTRGQQVTLSCSPISGHRSVSWYQQTPGQGLQFLFEYFSETQRNKGNFPGRFSGRQFSNSRSEMNVSTLELGDSALYLCASMDGRSGGDGYTFGSGTRLTVV.

The chain couples TRBV18 to TRBJ2-5; possibly TRBD1 for D (6 bases). CDR3 length equals 13 residues. The germline CDR1 and CDR2 sequences are KGHSH and LQKENI. Trimming stripped 3 bases from V and 7 bases from J, with 12 bases between. The CDR3 spells CASSPQGPGTQYF. In nucleotides, the CDR3 is TGTGCCAGCTCACCGCAGGGGCCCGGGACCCAGTACTTC. The complete variable domain, with remaining parts taken from reference TRBV18 and TRBJ2-5, reads NAGVMQNPRHLVRRRGQEARLRCSPMKGHSHVYWYRQLPEEGLKFMVYLQKENIIDESGMPKERFSAEFPKEGPSILRIQQVVRGDSAAYFCASSPQGPGTQYFGPGTRLLVL.

This rearrangement joins TRBV20-1 to TRBJ2-7, with TRBD1 matching 7 bases. Germline CDR1 DFQATT, CDR2 SNEGSKA (reference sequence). V dropped 7 bases and J dropped 2; count of bases not matched to a gene: 2. This CDR3 region has 11 residues. CDR3: CSGQGPYEQYF. As DNA, the CDR3 is TGCAGTGGACAGGGCCCCTACGAGCAGTACTTC.

This chain uses TRBV7-9 with TRBJ1-1; D gene unclear. This CDR3 spans 14 amino acids. Germline values: CDR1 SEHNR, CDR2 FQNEAQ (reference sequence). The ends were cut back, 1 base at V and 6 bases at J, with 12 bases in the middle. CDR3 nucleotide sequence: TGTGCCAGCAGCTTAGGGGCAGATCTCGCTGAAGCTTTCTTT. Translation gives CASSLGADLAEAFF.

This clone appeared once. The chain employs TRBV21-1 and TRBJ1-2. TRBV21-1 is a known pseudogene. This CDR3 spans 16 amino acids. CDR3 nucleotides: TGTGCCAGCAGCTCTCCAAAGGGCTTCGGGGGGAATGGCTACACCTTC. This translates into CASSSPKGFGGNGYTF.

The rearrangement links TRBV9 to TRBJ2-3; D not resolved. Looked up from germline, CDR1 is SGDLS and CDR2 is YYNGEE. The CDR3 runs 12 residues. Between the trimmed V and J ends, which lost 4 bases and 6 bases, there was a span of 9 bases. The CDR3 region has the DNA TGTGCCAGCAGCCCCCCCCACGATACGCAGTATTTT. As protein: CASSPPHDTQYF.

This sequence joins TRBV6-5 and TRBJ2-7; 9 bases are a match to TRBD2. Germline CDR1 and CDR2: MNHEY and SVGAGI. CDR3 length: 12 amino acids. Trimming removed 7 bases from V and 7 bases from J; junction bases left unmatched: 5. As DNA, the CDR3 is TGTGCCAGCACAGCAGCGGGAGGTGAGCAGTACTTC. Protein product: CASTAAGGEQYF.